This entry concerns a single TCR beta chain. This clone was seen more than once but under ten times. No cognate antigen has been identified for it. No base-level quality is on record; no much larger clone is a single base apart. The data originate from a study of control samples from healthy donors and cancer patients (dated by TCRdb to the early 2020s). The library was made by the immunoSEQ multiplex PCR assay. TCRdb limited this immuneACCESS table to in-frame rearrangements with V and J called. A share of clones is missing; checked studies link under half to unresolved V genes, and the rest is unexplained. A total of tens of thousands of clones appear in this sample, 88% of them only once. Under 7.5% of the sample belongs to the ten largest clones. The CDR3 runs 14 amino acids, cysteine and phenylalanine included. Only CDR3 DNA is held: 42 bases, read in frame from base 1. According to the germline V gene, CDR1 reads MDHEN and CDR2 reads SYDVKM. V is reduced by 6 bases and J by 7 bases, leaving a spacing of 15 bases between them.

The chain uses TRBV28 and TRBJ2-2, with TRBD2 as a weak D call on 6 bases. The receptor comes from a woman aged 50 to 60 in good health. Sequences were obtained from blood. This receptor carries the CDR3 CASSLLAIGGELFF. The sequence in DNA is TGTGCCAGCAGCCTTCTAGCGATTGGCGGGGAGCTGTTTTTT.